The rows below give T cell receptor beta chains drawn from one sample of a study of blood T cell repertoires in COVID-19. The assay was immunoSEQ multiplex PCR, and TCRdb's table has in-frame clones only and misses some. Seen here are 150,000 or so clones, 80% to 90% observed once, and the top ten hold about 9.4%. Sequenced sample: peripheral blood. All receptors derive from a woman between 65 and 79 years old with COVID-19, enrolled during active disease. CDR3s include the opening cysteine and the closing phenylalanine or tryptophan. A D gene is named only where the DNA matches it firmly. The size field is filled for only some rows; it gives once, few, many or a size class.

- | TRBD1 | TRBJ2-2 | TRBV19 | CASRPGTALTGELFF | TGTGCCAGTAGACCCGGGACAGCCCTCACCGGGGAGCTGTTTTTT
- | - | TRBJ1-1 | TRBV12-3/TRBV12-4 | CASSGGPSEAFF | TGTGCCAGCAGTGGAGGGCCGAGTGAAGCTTTCTTT
few | - | TRBJ2-1 | TRBV25-1 | CASSEWFQGNEQFF | TGTGCCAGCAGTGAATGGTTCCAGGGCAATGAGCAGTTCTTC
few | TRBD1 | TRBJ1-5 | TRBV27 | CASSSQPGTGVNQPQHF | TGTGCCAGCAGCTCACAGCCCGGGACAGGGGTCAATCAGCCCCAGCATTTT
once | - | TRBJ1-2 | TRBV6-2/TRBV6-3 | CASSGAGTPNYGYTF | TGTGCCAGCAGTGGCGCCGGGACACCTAACTATGGCTACACCTTC
few | TRBD1 | TRBJ2-7 | TRBV2 | CASKMGQGAYEQYF | TGTGCCAGCAAAATGGGACAGGGGGCTTACGAGCAGTACTTC
- | TRBD2 | TRBJ2-7 | TRBV2 | CASNIAGETYEQYF | TGTGCCAGCAATATAGCGGGGGAGACCTACGAGCAGTACTTC
- | - | TRBJ1-3 | TRBV5-1 | CASSLRYNSGNTIYF | TGCGCCAGCAGCTTGCGATACAACTCTGGAAACACCATATATTTT
- | - | TRBJ1-1 | TRBV28 | CASSPQGTLNTEAFF | TGTGCCAGCAGTCCCCAGGGAACCTTGAACACTGAAGCTTTCTTT
- | - | TRBJ2-3 | TRBV7-9 | CASSLAVPIPGTDTQYF | TGTGCCAGCAGCTTAGCAGTGCCTATCCCGGGCACAGATACGCAGTATTTT
few | - | TRBJ2-3 | TRBV2 | CASKGTIQGPDTQYF | TGTGCCAGCAAGGGGACGATACAGGGTCCAGATACGCAGTATTTT
- | - | TRBJ2-1 | TRBV11-2 | CASSFTGVYNEQFF | TGTGCCAGCAGCTTTACGGGAGTCTACAATGAGCAGTTCTTC
- | - | TRBJ1-2 | TRBV5-1 | CASSFKFGGYGYTF | TGCGCCAGCAGCTTTAAGTTCGGCGGCTATGGCTACACCTTC
- | - | TRBJ2-5 | TRBV6-2/TRBV6-3 | CASSTYGGRQETQYF | TGTGCCAGCAGTACGTACGGGGGGCGGCAAGAGACCCAGTACTTC
- | TRBD2 | TRBJ2-1 | TRBV28 | CASRKPGTRYNEQFF | TGTGCCAGCAGAAAGCCCGGGACTAGGTACAATGAGCAGTTCTTC
- | - | TRBJ1-2 | TRBV20-1 | CSASARAGRVGYTF | TGCAGTGCCAGTGCGAGAGCGGGGAGGGTTGGCTACACCTTC
- | TRBD1 | TRBJ1-2 | TRBV7-9 | CASSEDGTGDTF | TGTGCCAGCAGCGAGGATGGGACAGGGGACACCTTC
- | TRBD1 | TRBJ2-1 | TRBV5-4 | CASSADRGSYNEQFF | TGTGCCAGCAGCGCGGACAGGGGGTCCTACAATGAGCAGTTCTTC
- | - | TRBJ1-2 | TRBV20-1 | CSASTENYGYTF | TGCAGTGCTAGTACAGAGAACTATGGCTACACCTTC
once | TRBD1 | TRBJ1-1 | TRBV20-1 | CSARQGPEAFF | TGCAGTGCTCGACAGGGACCTGAAGCTTTCTTT
once | TRBD1 | TRBJ1-3 | TRBV9 | CASSPGPGTGRTGNTIYF | TGTGCCAGCAGCCCCGGACCTGGGACAGGGAGAACTGGAAACACCATATATTTT
- | - | TRBJ1-1 | TRBV7-9 | CASSLVGGALEAFF | TGTGCCAGCAGCTTAGTCGGAGGGGCATTAGAAGCTTTCTTT
- | TRBD1 | TRBJ1-5 | TRBV15 | CATSRDQGGPTNQPQHF | TGTGCCACCAGCAGAGATCAGGGGGGTCCCACCAATCAGCCCCAGCATTTT
- | - | TRBJ1-6 | TRBV27 | CASSTDLRSPLHF | TGTGCCAGCAGTACTGATTTACGCTCACCCCTCCACTTT
once | TRBD1 | TRBJ2-7 | TRBV6-5 | CASSRVSTGKGEQYF | TGTGCCAGCAGTCGGGTTTCGACAGGGAAAGGCGAGCAGTACTTC
- | - | TRBJ1-2 | TRBV28 | CASSTAGDLYGYTF | TGTGCCAGCAGTACCGCGGGGGACCTCTATGGCTACACCTTC
- | - | TRBJ2-2 | TRBV10-1 | CASSPGDSGTGELFF | TGCGCCAGCAGCCCCGGGGATTCGGGCACCGGGGAGCTGTTTTTT
- | - | TRBJ1-1 | TRBV7-2 | CASSLFPETTEAFF | TGTGCCAGCAGCTTATTTCCAGAAACCACTGAAGCTTTCTTT
once | TRBD2 | TRBJ2-5 | TRBV3-1/TRBV3-2 | CASSQLGGAFETQYF | TGTGCCAGCAGCCAACTCGGGGGGGCGTTCGAGACCCAGTACTTC